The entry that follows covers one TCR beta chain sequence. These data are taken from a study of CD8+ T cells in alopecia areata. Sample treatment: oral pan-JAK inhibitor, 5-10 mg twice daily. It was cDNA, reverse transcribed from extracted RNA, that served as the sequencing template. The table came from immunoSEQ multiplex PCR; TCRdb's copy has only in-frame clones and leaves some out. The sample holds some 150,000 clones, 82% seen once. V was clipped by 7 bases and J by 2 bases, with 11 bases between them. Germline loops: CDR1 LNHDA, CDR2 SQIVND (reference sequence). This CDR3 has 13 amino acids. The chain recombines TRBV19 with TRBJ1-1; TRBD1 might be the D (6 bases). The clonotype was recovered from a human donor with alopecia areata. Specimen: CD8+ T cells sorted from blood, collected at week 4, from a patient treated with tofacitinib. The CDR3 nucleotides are TGTGCCAGTAACTTACAGGGAAACACTGAAGCTTTCTTT. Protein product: CASNLQGNTEAFF.